The sequence of this T cell receptor (beta chain) was determined in a study of molecular identifiers for immune sequencing clone quantification. About the research overall: Replicates partitioned RNA from roughly 20,000 or 100,000 naive CD8 cells into five parts, sequencing four.

Germline trimming cut 2 bases from V and 8 bases from J; bases unmatched to any gene: 5. The CDR3 is made up of 15 amino acids. The V gene's germline CDR1 is SGHTA and CDR2 FQGTGA. Regarding the study as a whole: In naive cells, clones above 20 RNA copies held under 1% of molecules, whereas in effector cells they held over 98%.

It was with previously described methods and listed TCR primers that bulk TCR libraries were made. TCRdb analysed the PCR reads with MiXCR anew, one entry per CDR3 protein. The sample lists nearly 55,000 distinct CDR3 sequences; roughly a third were seen once. Based on a CD8+CD4-CCR7+CD45RA+ profile, naive CD8 T cells were sorted. In its sample, this clonotype was seen many times. Its cognate antigen is unknown. Input material: naive CD8+ T cells from blood, with Jurkat cell RNA spiked in. Subset given: FACS-sorted CD8+CD4-CCR7+CD45RA+ naive T cells. The chain employs TRBV7-3 and TRBJ2-1, with 11 bases identical to TRBD2. This TCR came from a human donor in good health. Some libraries in this study had Jurkat cell RNA spiked in. CDR3 nucleotide sequence: TGTGCCAGCAGCTTAGATAGCGGGAGGGGTTATGAGCAGTTCTTC. Its protein product is CASSLDSGRGYEQFF.